There are many counts of the clone carrying this T cell receptor (beta chain). The record originates from a study of spatial heterogeneity in lung cancer. Time point in this sample: blood at routine non-recurrence follow-up after resection. TCRdb ran MiXCR on the 5' RACE reads and lists one entry per CDR3 protein. The sample records about 70,000 distinct CDR3 sequences, less than 9.5% being singletons. This CDR3 spans 16 amino acids. Unmatched junction bases numbered 11, after V lost 5 bases and J lost 5 bases. V is TRBV12-3 or TRBV12-4 and J is TRBJ2-5, with 10 bases that match TRBD2. The starting material was PBMCs, obtained at follow-up. The receptor's source is a female donor with early-stage non-small cell lung cancer. Here the CDR3 reads CASSPPGAGGLETQYF. DNA of the CDR3: TGTGCCAGCAGTCCGCCAGGAGCGGGAGGGTTGGAGACCCAGTACTTC.